A selection of T cell receptor beta chains follows, all from one sample in a study of monozygotic twins with inflammatory bowel disease. From the 5' RACE reads, TCRdb lists one entry per CDR3 protein and no DNA. This sample's clone table lists about 380,000 distinct CDR3 sequences. Sequencing was carried out using blood. These receptors were obtained from a human donor with ulcerative colitis or Crohn's disease, or a healthy co-twin of an affected twin (not recorded which). The CDR3 runs from the conserved cysteine through the conserved F or W.

J gene,V gene,CDR3 protein
TRBJ2-6,TRBV3-1,CASSPWGTGGSGANVLTF
TRBJ2-7,TRBV7-9,CASSPSRGAYYEQYF
TRBJ2-5,TRBV10-3,CAIKRTGEETQYF
TRBJ1-6,TRBV4-3,CASSQGRVSPLHF
TRBJ2-3,TRBV18,CASSQGAWDTQYF
TRBJ1-4,TRBV10-3,CAISESGSNEKLFF
TRBJ1-2,TRBV6-2/TRBV6-3,CASSYGQGFYGYTF
TRBJ1-5,TRBV2,CASNRDTVSPQHF
TRBJ2-1,TRBV14,CASSQAPAGGRNEQFF
TRBJ1-6,TRBV7-2,CASSHRTGGSPLHF
TRBJ2-3,TRBV20-1,CSAAGGPPDTQYF
TRBJ2-1,TRBV25-1,CASSEFEGTPYNEQFF
TRBJ1-1,TRBV4-1,CASSRLRERNTEAFF
TRBJ1-1,TRBV7-6,CASSRQGSEAFF
TRBJ2-5,TRBV3-1,CASSQELGMVTQYF
TRBJ2-2,TRBV5-1,CAAARQGHTGELFF
TRBJ2-1,TRBV7-3,CASSLTSGLSNEQFF
TRBJ1-6,TRBV30,CAWRDRGVASYNSPLHF
TRBJ2-3,TRBV12-3/TRBV12-4,CASTLRRGGSTDTQYF
TRBJ2-7,TRBV27,CASGRDLYEQYF
TRBJ1-6,TRBV7-2,CASSLRDRGFSPLHF
TRBJ1-4,TRBV5-1,CASSLALGGGEKLFF
TRBJ2-1,TRBV4-3,CASSLNVGGGNEQFF
TRBJ2-7,TRBV6-1,CASSLTGSGYEQYF
TRBJ2-5,TRBV10-3,CAISVGGTQYF
TRBJ2-6,TRBV4-3,CASSQGDSSPGANVLTF
TRBJ1-2,TRBV4-3,CASSQDRVTVYGYTF
TRBJ2-5,TRBV12-3/TRBV12-4,CASSLGPTQESQYF
TRBJ2-7,TRBV6-1,CASTIDRELVYEQYF
TRBJ2-3,TRBV20-1,CSARDRQGTDTQYF
TRBJ2-3,TRBV7-6,CASSPVTDTQYF
TRBJ2-7,TRBV21-1,CASSGRQGAFPEQYF
TRBJ2-7,TRBV29-1,CSVLAASSYEQYF
TRBJ2-5,TRBV5-1,CASSLGLLQETQYF
TRBJ2-7,TRBV5-1,CASSFATGVEQYF
TRBJ2-7,TRBV5-1,CASSLEQGTYEQYF
TRBJ1-2,TRBV19,CASSIGTQETFYGYTF
TRBJ1-4,TRBV10-3,CAISESTGVEKLFF
TRBJ1-1,TRBV4-1,CASKQRDLGNTEAFF
TRBJ1-1,TRBV7-3,CASSLRNRDTKAFF
TRBJ2-5,TRBV4-1,CASSQVGRKQETQYF
TRBJ2-1,TRBV5-6,CASSLGLAGEFF
TRBJ2-5,TRBV27,CASSLSGYQETQYF
TRBJ2-3,TRBV7-9,CASSGPRTGPSTDTQYF
TRBJ2-2,TRBV2,CASGGDSGGVTGELFF
TRBJ2-3,TRBV18,CASSPGTPFGDTQYF
TRBJ2-5,TRBV9,CASSELAGRYLETQYF
TRBJ2-5,TRBV4-3,CASSGAEETQYF
TRBJ2-3,TRBV27,CASMGPGTSGGEVPDTQYF
TRBJ2-1,TRBV2,CASSVGRDNEQFF
TRBJ2-4,TRBV12-3/TRBV12-4,CASSLARVAKNIQYF
TRBJ1-2,TRBV29-1,CSTLGDRGANYGYTF
TRBJ2-3,TRBV9,CASSVWGSTDTQYF
TRBJ2-5,TRBV6-1,CASRPNRGGETQYF